One sample yielded the 20 T cell receptor beta chains listed below, sequenced in a study of T cells in Graves' hyperthyroidism and ophthalmopathy. TCR beta CDR3 region amplification was performed from RNA transcripts. An initial round of RT-PCR targeting the TCR CDR3 relied on the HTBI primer set. TCRdb reprocessed the multiplex PCR reads via MiXCR and lists one record per CDR3 protein. Among around 350,000 distinct CDR3 sequences listed, about a sixth were seen once. Input material: blood. These receptors were taken from a young woman with Graves' hyperthyroidism that later progressed to Graves' ophthalmopathy.

This clonotype was detected many times. J is TRBJ2-1 and V is TRBV28; 11 nucleotides agree with TRBD1. Germline V lookup: CDR1 MDHEN, CDR2 SYDVKM. CDR3 length: 15 residues. Trimming at V came to 5 bases and at J to 6 bases, leaving 6 bases not matched to a gene. In nucleotides, the CDR3 is TGTGCCAGCAGTCTCGGACAGGGGGCTTCCAATGAGCAGTTCTTC. This codes for CASSLGQGASNEQFF.

Many counts were recorded for this clonotype. The CDR3 loop is CASSPRLAGVSNEQFF. The CDR3 DNA is TGTGCCAGCAGCCCCAGACTAGCGGGGGTATCCAATGAGCAGTTCTTC. This chain links TRBV3-1 with TRBJ2-1; 12 bases map to TRBD2. From germline, CDR1 is LGHDT and CDR2 YNNKEL (reference sequence). Trimming took 4 bases from V and 6 from J; bases not matched to a gene: 7. This CDR3 region has 16 residues.

This clonotype showed up many times. V gene TRBV7-9 combines with J gene TRBJ2-2; no definite D call. CDR1 and CDR2 (germline): SEHNR, FQNEAQ (reference sequence). V dropped 0 bases and J dropped 5 bases, with 10 bases sitting between them. The CDR3 has 15 amino acids. The CDR3 DNA follows: TGTGCCAGCAGCTTAGCGCTAAAGGGTACCGGGGAGCTGTTTTTT. Translated: CASSLALKGTGELFF.

The chain has TRBV2 and TRBJ2-3; perhaps TRBD2 as D (5 bases). V lost 6 bases, J lost 2 bases, and 12 bases lay in between. Per the germline V gene, CDR1 is SNHLY and CDR2 is FYNNEI. The CDR3 contains 14 residues. CDR3 residues: CASRDGIYTDTQYF. In DNA, the CDR3 is TGTGCCAGCAGGGACGGGATCTACACAGATACGCAGTATTTT.

In its sample, this clonotype was seen many times. V is TRBV30 and J is TRBJ2-4; D is possibly TRBD2 (5 bases). The CDR3 totals 13 residues. The ends were cut back, 4 bases at V and 0 bases at J, with 7 bases in the middle. Looked up from germline, CDR1 is GTSNPN and CDR2 is SVGIG (reference sequence). This chain's CDR3 is CAWKGLAKNIQYF. The CDR3 nucleotides read TGTGCCTGGAAAGGACTAGCCAAAAACATTCAGTACTTC.

This chain joins TRBV28 and TRBJ2-7; 9 bases line up with TRBD2. Per germline, CDR1 MDHEN and CDR2 SYDVKM. The CDR3 runs to 13 residues. Germline trimming cut 4 bases from V and 5 bases from J; bases unmatched to any gene: 3. DNA for the CDR3: TGTGCCAGCAGTTCTAGCGGGGCTAACGAGCAGTACGTC. Protein product: CASSSSGANEQYV.

This clonotype occurred many times. The chain employs TRBV28 and TRBJ1-2; no clear D gene. Trimming pared 5 bases from V and 6 bases from J, leaving 16 bases between. Germline V gene data show CDR1 as MDHEN and CDR2 as SYDVKM. The CDR3 extends over 14 amino acids. The CDR3: CASSAEHTLDGYTF. CDR3 sequence (DNA): TGTGCCAGCAGTGCCGAGCATACCCTTGATGGCTACACCTTC.

This clonotype was observed at least ten times. This rearrangement joins TRBV19 to TRBJ1-1, with D possibly matching TRBD1 (5 bases). V was pared by 10 bases and J by 1 base, with 13 bases between. CDR3 size: 13 residues. Germline V gene lookup returns CDR1 LNHDA and CDR2 SQIVND (reference sequence). CDR3 nucleotides: TGTGCCACCTCAGGGTATAGGAACACTGAAGCTTTCTTT. Its protein product is CATSGYRNTEAFF.

In this sample, this clonotype turned up a few times. The V call is TRBV15, the J call TRBJ2-7, with a possible D match to TRBD1 (5 bases). The germline CDR1 and CDR2 sequences are LNHNV and YYDKDF (reference sequence). The CDR3 is made up of 13 amino acids. V lost 0 bases, J lost 6 bases, and 9 bases lay in between. CDR3 amino acids: CATSRDRAREQYF. The CDR3 bases are TGTGCCACCAGCAGAGACAGGGCGCGCGAGCAGTACTTC.

The table lists this clonotype with a few counts. V gene TRBV2 combines with J gene TRBJ2-1; D may correspond to TRBD1 or TRBD2 (5 bases each). The CDR3 has 16 amino acids. Trimming shortened V by 3 bases and J by 5 bases, and 17 bases separated the two germline ends. Germline CDR1 SNHLY, CDR2 FYNNEI. The CDR3 DNA is TGTGCCAGCAGTGAGTTGGGGGTTGCGGCCAACAATGAGCAGTTCTTC. The encoded protein is CASSELGVAANNEQFF.

This chain uses TRBV20-1 with TRBJ2-3; unclear D gene. The CDR3 contains 13 residues. V was trimmed by 0 bases and J by 4 bases, leaving 8 bases between them. Looked up from germline, CDR1 is DFQATT and CDR2 is SNEGSKA (reference sequence). CDR3 in amino acids: CSARDTLADTQYF. The CDR3 DNA reads TGCAGTGCTAGAGATACCCTAGCAGATACGCAGTATTTT.

This clonotype showed up many times. The V call is TRBV20-1, the J call TRBJ2-5; 8 nucleotides agree with TRBD2. Germline V gene lookup returns CDR1 DFQATT and CDR2 SNEGSKA (reference sequence). CDR3 length: 17 residues. V was pared by 0 bases and J by 5 bases, with 14 bases of the junction left unmatched. The CDR3 DNA reads as TGCAGTGCTAGAGATCTTACGGGGGGGCTAAAAGATGAGACCCAGTACTTC. It specifies CSARDLTGGLKDETQYF.

The rearrangement links TRBV10-3 to TRBJ2-7; TRBD2 aligns across 12 bases. V was clipped by 3 bases and J by 3 bases; unmatched bases: 9. CDR1 and CDR2 from the germline V gene are ENHRY and SYGVKD. The CDR3 consists of 17 residues. The CDR3 is CAISDLTSGRSGYEQYF. The CDR3 DNA sequence: TGTGCCATCAGTGATCTGACTAGCGGGAGATCGGGCTACGAGCAGTACTTC.

There are many counts of this clonotype. This chain connects TRBV6-1 to TRBJ1-2; TRBD1 matches at 8 bases. CDR1 MNHNS and CDR2 SASEGT come from the germline V gene. Losses at the gene ends were 0 bases for V and 4 bases for J; bases not matched to a gene: 4. The CDR3 totals 15 residues. CDR3 residues: CASSEATGGGYGYTF. As DNA, the CDR3 is TGTGCCAGCAGTGAAGCTACAGGGGGTGGCTATGGCTACACCTTC.

The V gene is TRBV27, the J gene TRBJ2-1; 10 bases align to TRBD1. Looked up from germline, CDR1 is MNHEY and CDR2 is SMNVEV (reference sequence). CDR3 size: 15 residues. Losses at the gene ends were 4 bases for V and 11 bases for J; bases not matched to a gene: 11. CDR3 sequence (DNA): TGTGCCAGCAGTTGGACCGGGACAGGGGCTATACAGCAGTTCTTC. Translated: CASSWTGTGAIQQFF.

V usage is TRBV6-1 and J usage is TRBJ1-1; the D is unclear. Germline V gene lookup returns CDR1 MNHNS and CDR2 SASEGT. This CDR3 is built from 14 residues. Trimming stripped 7 bases from V and 3 bases from J, with 15 bases between. In DNA form, the CDR3 reads TGTGCCAGCAAGATGGGTTTGGCGGACACTGAAGCTTTCTTT. This gives the protein CASKMGLADTEAFF.

The chain uses TRBV18 and TRBJ1-1; no reliable D call. The CDR3 loop spans 15 amino acids. In germline, CDR1 is KGHSH, CDR2 LQKENI. The V end was cut by 4 bases, the J end by 0 bases, with 12 bases between. The CDR3 nucleotides read TGTGCCAGCTCACTCACACCCGATTTGAACACTGAAGCTTTCTTT. Translating gives CASSLTPDLNTEAFF.

V usage is TRBV10-1 and J usage is TRBJ2-1; D is possibly TRBD2 (6 bases). The CDR3 spans 13 residues. Germline CDR1 reads WNHNN; CDR2 reads SYGVQD (reference sequence). V was shortened by 0 bases and J by 10 bases, with 10 bases between the two germline ends. This CDR3 reads CASSESGLREQFF. The CDR3 coding sequence is TGCGCCAGCAGTGAGTCAGGACTAAGGGAGCAGTTCTTC.

The table lists this clonotype with a few counts. The V call is TRBV25-1, the J call TRBJ2-7; 9 nucleotides agree with TRBD1. V lost 6 bases, J lost 3 bases, and 0 bases stayed unmatched. The CDR3 spans 12 residues. Per the germline V gene, CDR1 is MGHDK and CDR2 is SYGVNS. The CDR3 DNA reads as TGTGCCAGCAGGGACAGGGGCTACGAGCAGTACTTC. This translates into CASRDRGYEQYF.

This clonotype was observed at least ten times. This chain joins TRBV20-1 and TRBJ1-2; 8 bases map to TRBD1. The germline CDR1 and CDR2 sequences are DFQATT and SNEGSKA (reference sequence). This CDR3 contains 16 residues. Trimming took 0 bases from V and 2 from J; bases not matched to a gene: 8. CDR3 in amino acids: CSARDVAGGLNYGYTF. In nucleotides, the CDR3 is TGCAGTGCTAGAGATGTGGCAGGGGGCTTAAACTATGGCTACACCTTC.